These T cell receptor beta chains were read from a single sample in a study of blood T cells in healthy people across ages. TCRdb reprocessed the 5' RACE reads with MiXCR, giving one entry per CDR3 protein. This table has approximately 850,000 distinct CDR3 sequences, around 42% appearing once. The sample taken for sequencing was blood. These receptors were collected from a man aged 55 to 69 in good health. The CDR3 runs from the conserved cysteine through the conserved F or W. The D gene is left open where the match is weak. Clone size is stated in some rows and not others, as once, few, many or a class when expanded.

J gene,D gene,V gene,clone size,CDR3 protein,CDR3 DNA
TRBJ2-4,NA,TRBV18,NA,CASSPPAGINNIQYF,TGTGCCAGCTCACCCCCAGCAGGGATTAATAACATTCAGTACTTC
TRBJ2-1,TRBD1,TRBV7-2,NA,CASNLQGLGDNEQFF,TGTGCCAGCAACTTACAGGGGCTGGGAGACAATGAGCAGTTCTTC
TRBJ2-2,NA,TRBV24-1,NA,CATSDNGQSTGELFF,TGTGCCACCAGTGATAATGGACAGAGCACCGGGGAGCTGTTTTTT
TRBJ1-6,TRBD1,TRBV7-2,few,CASSLVRGRTLNSPLHF,TGTGCCAGCAGCTTAGTCAGGGGGAGAACTTTGAATTCACCCCTCCACTTT
TRBJ1-2,TRBD1,TRBV4-3,NA,CASSQDSGRGPVGYTF,TGCGCCAGCAGCCAAGATTCCGGCAGGGGGCCTGTAGGCTACACCTTC
TRBJ1-4,NA,TRBV2,few,CASIVGDATNEKLFF,TGTGCCAGCATTGTGGGGGATGCAACTAATGAAAAACTGTTTTTT
TRBJ1-2,NA,TRBV20-1,few,CSARDGGLGYTF,TGCAGTGCTAGAGATGGGGGGCTTGGCTACACCTTC
TRBJ2-1,NA,TRBV5-5,NA,CASSFPGGGDEQFF,TGTGCCAGCAGCTTCCCTGGTGGAGGTGATGAGCAGTTCTTC
TRBJ2-1,NA,TRBV2,few,CASNGINEQFF,TGTGCCAGCAATGGAATCAATGAGCAGTTCTTC
TRBJ2-3,TRBD1,TRBV5-1,NA,CASSLTTGGADTQYF,TGCGCCAGCAGCTTGACGACAGGGGGCGCAGATACGCAGTATTTT
TRBJ1-1,TRBD1,TRBV7-2,few,CASSAQGGSEAFF,TGTGCCAGCAGCGCACAGGGGGGGAGTGAAGCTTTCTTT
TRBJ2-7,NA,TRBV5-6,few,CASSPDPHSYEQYF,TGTGCCAGCAGCCCGGACCCTCACTCCTACGAGCAGTACTTC
TRBJ1-2,NA,TRBV6-6,NA,CASSFTGMANYGYTF,TGTGCCAGCAGTTTCACAGGGATGGCTAACTATGGCTACACCTTC
TRBJ1-5,NA,TRBV20-1,NA,CSAPGGGQPQHF,TGCAGTGCTCCCGGAGGGGGACAGCCCCAGCATTTT
TRBJ2-7,NA,TRBV4-3,NA,CASSQDLYYEQYF,TGCGCCAGCAGCCAAGATTTGTACTACGAGCAGTACTTC
TRBJ2-5,NA,TRBV5-1,few,CASSLNLLTGETQYF,TGCGCCAGCAGCCTGAACCTGTTGACTGGGGAGACCCAGTACTTC
TRBJ2-1,TRBD2,TRBV6-1,few,CASSEARTSNEQFF,TGTGCCAGCAGTGAAGCGAGGACTAGCAATGAGCAGTTCTTC
TRBJ2-1,NA,TRBV2,few,CASRNLLGQINNEQFF,TGTGCCAGCAGGAACTTACTAGGACAAATTAACAATGAGCAGTTCTTC
TRBJ1-6,NA,TRBV25-1,NA,CASVGQKGSPLHF,TGTGCCAGCGTTGGACAGAAGGGTTCACCCCTCCACTTT
TRBJ2-3,TRBD2,TRBV6-5,NA,CASSYSGGRNTQYF,TGTGCCAGCAGTTATAGCGGGGGACGGAATACGCAGTATTTT
TRBJ2-5,TRBD1,TRBV7-2,NA,CASSLGPPGQGSPYF,TGTGCCAGCAGCTTGGGACCCCCGGGACAGGGGAGTCCGTACTTC
TRBJ1-1,NA,TRBV7-2,NA,CASMVRTGNTEAFF,TGTGCCAGCATGGTAAGGACGGGGAACACTGAAGCTTTCTTT
TRBJ2-5,NA,TRBV6-6,few,CASSYVREVETQYF,TGTGCCAGCAGTTACGTCAGGGAGGTAGAGACCCAGTACTTC
TRBJ2-7,NA,TRBV18,NA,CASSSQLGEQYF,TGTGCCAGCTCTTCCCAATTAGGCGAGCAGTACTTC